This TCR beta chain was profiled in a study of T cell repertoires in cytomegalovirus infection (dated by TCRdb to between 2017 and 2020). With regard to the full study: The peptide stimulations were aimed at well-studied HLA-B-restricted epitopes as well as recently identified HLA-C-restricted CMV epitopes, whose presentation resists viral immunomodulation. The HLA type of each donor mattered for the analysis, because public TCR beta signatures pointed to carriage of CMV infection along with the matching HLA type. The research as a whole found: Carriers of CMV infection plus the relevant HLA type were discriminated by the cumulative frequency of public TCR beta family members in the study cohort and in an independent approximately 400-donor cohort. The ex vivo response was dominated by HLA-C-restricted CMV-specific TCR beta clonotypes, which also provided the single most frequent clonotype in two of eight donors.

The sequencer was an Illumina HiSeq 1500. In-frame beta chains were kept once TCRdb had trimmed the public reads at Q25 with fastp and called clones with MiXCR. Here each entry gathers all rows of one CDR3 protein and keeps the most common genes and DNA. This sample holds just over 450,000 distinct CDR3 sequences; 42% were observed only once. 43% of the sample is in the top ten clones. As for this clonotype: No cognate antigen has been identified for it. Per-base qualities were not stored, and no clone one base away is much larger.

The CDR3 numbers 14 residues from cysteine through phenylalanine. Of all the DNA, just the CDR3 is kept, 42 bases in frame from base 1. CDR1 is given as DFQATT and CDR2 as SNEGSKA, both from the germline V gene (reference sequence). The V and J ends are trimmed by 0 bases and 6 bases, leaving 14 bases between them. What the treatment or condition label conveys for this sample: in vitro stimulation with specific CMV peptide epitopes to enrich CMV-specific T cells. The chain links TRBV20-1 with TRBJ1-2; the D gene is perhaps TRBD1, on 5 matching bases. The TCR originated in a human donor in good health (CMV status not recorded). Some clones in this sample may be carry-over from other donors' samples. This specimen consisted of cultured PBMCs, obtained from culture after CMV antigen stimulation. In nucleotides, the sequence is TGCAGTGCTAGAGATCAGGGACCGGGGAATGGCTACACCTTC. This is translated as CSARDQGPGNGYTF.